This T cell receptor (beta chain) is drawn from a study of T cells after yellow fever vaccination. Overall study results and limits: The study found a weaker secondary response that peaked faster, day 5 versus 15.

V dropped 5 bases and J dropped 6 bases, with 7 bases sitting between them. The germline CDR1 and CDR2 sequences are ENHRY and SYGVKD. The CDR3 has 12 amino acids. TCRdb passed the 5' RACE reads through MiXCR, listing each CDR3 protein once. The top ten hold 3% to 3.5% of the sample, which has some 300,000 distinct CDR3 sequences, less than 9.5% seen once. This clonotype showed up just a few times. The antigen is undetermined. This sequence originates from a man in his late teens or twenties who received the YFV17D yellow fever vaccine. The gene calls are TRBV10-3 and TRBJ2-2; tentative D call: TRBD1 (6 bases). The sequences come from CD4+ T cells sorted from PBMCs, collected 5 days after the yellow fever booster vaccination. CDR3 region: CAISYRAGELFF. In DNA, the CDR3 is TGTGCCATCAGTTACAGGGCCGGGGAGCTGTTTTTT.